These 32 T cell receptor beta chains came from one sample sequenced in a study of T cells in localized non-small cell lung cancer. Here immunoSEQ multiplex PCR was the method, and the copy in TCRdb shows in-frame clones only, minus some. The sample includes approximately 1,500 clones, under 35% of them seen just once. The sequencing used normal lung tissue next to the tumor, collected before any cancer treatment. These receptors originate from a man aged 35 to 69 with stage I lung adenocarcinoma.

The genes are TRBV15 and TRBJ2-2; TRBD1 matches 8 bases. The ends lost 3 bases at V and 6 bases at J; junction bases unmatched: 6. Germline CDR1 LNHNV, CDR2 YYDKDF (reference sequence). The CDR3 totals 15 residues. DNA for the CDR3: TGTGCCACCAGCAGTAGACAGGGGAGGTCCGGGGAGCTGTTTTTT. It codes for CATSSRQGRSGELFF.

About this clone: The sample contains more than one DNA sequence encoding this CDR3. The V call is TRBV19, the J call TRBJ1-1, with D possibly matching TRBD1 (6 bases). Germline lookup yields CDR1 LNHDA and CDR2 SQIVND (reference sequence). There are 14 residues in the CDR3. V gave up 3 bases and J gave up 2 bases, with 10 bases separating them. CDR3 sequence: CASSIGRGNTEAFF. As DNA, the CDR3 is TGTGCCAGTAGTATTGGCAGGGGAAACACTGAAGCTTTCTTT.

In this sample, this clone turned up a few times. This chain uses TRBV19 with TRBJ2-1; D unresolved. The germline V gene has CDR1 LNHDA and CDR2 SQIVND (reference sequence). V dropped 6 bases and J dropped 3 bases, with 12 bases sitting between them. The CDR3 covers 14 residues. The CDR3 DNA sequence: TGTGCCAGTAGGGTAGGGCCCAACTACAATGAGCAGTTCTTC. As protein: CASRVGPNYNEQFF.

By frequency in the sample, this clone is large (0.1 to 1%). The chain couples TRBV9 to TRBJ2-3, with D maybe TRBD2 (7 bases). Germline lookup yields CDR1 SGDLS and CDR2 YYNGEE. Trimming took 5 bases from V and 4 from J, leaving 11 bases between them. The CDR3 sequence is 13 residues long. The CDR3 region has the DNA TGTGCCAGCAGAGGCGGGGGCCCAGATACGCAGTATTTT. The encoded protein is CASRGGGPDTQYF.

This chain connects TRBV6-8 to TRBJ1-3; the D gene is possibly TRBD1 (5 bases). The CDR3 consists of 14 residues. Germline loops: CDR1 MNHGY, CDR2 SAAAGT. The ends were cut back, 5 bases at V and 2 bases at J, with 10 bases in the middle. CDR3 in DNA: TGTGCCAGCAGTACCGGGACGCCTGGAAACACCATATATTTT. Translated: CASSTGTPGNTIYF.

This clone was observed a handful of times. The CDR3 DNA sequence: TGTGCCTACGTACGAAGCGGGAGCTCCTACGAGCAGTACTTC. As protein: CAYVRSGSSYEQYF. V and J are TRBV30 and TRBJ2-7, with 8 bases matching TRBD2. The trim removed 7 bases at V and 0 bases at J, leaving 8 bases unmatched. The germline gives CDR1 GTSNPN, CDR2 SVGIG (reference sequence). The CDR3 has 14 amino acids.

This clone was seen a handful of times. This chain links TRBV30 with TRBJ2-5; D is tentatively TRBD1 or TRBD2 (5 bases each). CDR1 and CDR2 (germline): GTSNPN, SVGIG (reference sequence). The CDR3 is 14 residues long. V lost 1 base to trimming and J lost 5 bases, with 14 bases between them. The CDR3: CAWSGEGSRETQYF. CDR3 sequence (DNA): TGTGCCTGGAGTGGCGAGGGGTCCCGGGAGACCCAGTACTTC.

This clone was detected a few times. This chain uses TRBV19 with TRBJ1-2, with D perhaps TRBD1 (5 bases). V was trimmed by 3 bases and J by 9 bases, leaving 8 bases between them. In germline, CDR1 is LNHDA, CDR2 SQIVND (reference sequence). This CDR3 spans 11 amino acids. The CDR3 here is CASSMDTRYTF. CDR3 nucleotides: TGTGCCAGTAGTATGGACACGCGCTACACCTTC.

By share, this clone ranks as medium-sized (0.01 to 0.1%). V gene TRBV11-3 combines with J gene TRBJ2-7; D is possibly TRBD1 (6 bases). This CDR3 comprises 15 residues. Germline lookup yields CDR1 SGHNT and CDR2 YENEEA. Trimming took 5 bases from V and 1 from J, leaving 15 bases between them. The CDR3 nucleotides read TGTGCCAGCAGCCCCCACCAGGGGCCTTCCTACGAGCAGTACTTC. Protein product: CASSPHQGPSYEQYF.

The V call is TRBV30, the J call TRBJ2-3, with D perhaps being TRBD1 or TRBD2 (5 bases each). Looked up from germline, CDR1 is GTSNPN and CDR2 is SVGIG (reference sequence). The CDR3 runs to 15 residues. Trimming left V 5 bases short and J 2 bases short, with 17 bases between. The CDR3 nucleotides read TGTGCCTGGGCTTTCGGGACCCACTACACAGATACGCAGTATTTT. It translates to CAWAFGTHYTDTQYF.

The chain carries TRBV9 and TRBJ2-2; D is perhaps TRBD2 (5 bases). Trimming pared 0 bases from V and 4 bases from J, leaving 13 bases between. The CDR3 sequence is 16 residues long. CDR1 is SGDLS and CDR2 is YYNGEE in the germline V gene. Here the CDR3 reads CASSVVFGESTGELFF. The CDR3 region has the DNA TGTGCCAGCAGCGTAGTCTTTGGGGAGTCCACCGGGGAGCTGTTTTTT.

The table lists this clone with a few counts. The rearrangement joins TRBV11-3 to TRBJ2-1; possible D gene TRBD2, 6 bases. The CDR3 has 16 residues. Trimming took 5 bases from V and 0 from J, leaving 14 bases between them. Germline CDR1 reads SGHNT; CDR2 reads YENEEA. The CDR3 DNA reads TGTGCCAGCAGCCCCGACGGGGGAGCCTCCTACAATGAGCAGTTCTTC. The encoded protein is CASSPDGGASYNEQFF.

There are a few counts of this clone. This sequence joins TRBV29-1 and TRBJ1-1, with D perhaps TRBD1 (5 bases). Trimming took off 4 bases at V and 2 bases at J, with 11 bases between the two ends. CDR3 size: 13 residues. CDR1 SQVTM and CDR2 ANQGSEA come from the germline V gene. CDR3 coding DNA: TGCAGCGTTGTGGGACGGCTAAACACTGAAGCTTTCTTT. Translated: CSVVGRLNTEAFF.

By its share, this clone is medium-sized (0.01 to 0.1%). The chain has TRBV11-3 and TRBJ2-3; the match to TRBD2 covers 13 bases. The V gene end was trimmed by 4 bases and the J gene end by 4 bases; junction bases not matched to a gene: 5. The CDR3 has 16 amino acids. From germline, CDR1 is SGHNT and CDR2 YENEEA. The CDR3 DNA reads TGTGCCAGCAGCTCCAGAGGACTAGCGGGAGCAGATACGCAGTATTTT. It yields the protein CASSSRGLAGADTQYF.

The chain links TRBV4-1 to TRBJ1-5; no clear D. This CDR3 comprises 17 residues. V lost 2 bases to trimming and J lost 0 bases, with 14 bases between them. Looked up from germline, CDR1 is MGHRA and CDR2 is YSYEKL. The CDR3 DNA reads TGCGCCAGCAGCCAAAGGTGGCAGGAGTATAGCAATCAGCCCCAGCATTTT. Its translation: CASSQRWQEYSNQPQHF.

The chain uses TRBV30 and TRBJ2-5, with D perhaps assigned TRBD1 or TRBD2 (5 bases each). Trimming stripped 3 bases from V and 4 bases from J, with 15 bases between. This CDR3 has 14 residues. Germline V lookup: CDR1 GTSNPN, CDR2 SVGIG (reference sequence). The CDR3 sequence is CAWSVQRGVETQYF. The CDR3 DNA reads TGTGCCTGGAGCGTCCAAAGAGGGGTAGAGACCCAGTACTTC.

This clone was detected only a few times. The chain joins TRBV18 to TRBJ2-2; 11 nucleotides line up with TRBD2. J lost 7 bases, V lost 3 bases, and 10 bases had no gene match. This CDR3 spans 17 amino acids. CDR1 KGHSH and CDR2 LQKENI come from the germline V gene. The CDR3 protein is CASSPPAGTSGLGELFF. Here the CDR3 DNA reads TGTGCCAGCTCACCTCCCGCCGGGACTAGCGGCCTCGGGGAGCTGTTTTTT.

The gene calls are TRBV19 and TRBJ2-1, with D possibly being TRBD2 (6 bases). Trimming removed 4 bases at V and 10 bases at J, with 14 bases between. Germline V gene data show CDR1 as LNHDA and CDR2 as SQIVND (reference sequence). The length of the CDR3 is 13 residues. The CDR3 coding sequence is TGTGCCAGTAGTAAGGGCGGCCGGGGGGAGCAGTTCTTC. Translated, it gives CASSKGGRGEQFF.

The CDR3 coding sequence is TGTGCCAGCGGGAGGGTGAACACTGAAGCTTTCTTT. Residues: CASGRVNTEAFF. The V gene is TRBV25-1, the J gene TRBJ1-1; D remains ambiguous. CDR1 is MGHDK and CDR2 is SYGVNS in the germline V gene. Trimming took off 8 bases at V and 0 bases at J, with 7 bases between the two ends. CDR3 length: 12 amino acids.

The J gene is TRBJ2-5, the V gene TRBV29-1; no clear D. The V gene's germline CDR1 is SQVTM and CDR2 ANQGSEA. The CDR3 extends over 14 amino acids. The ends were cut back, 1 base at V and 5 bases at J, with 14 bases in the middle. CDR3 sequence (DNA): TGCAGCGTTGAAGTCGTCTCCGCAAGGGAGACCCAGTACTTC. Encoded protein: CSVEVVSARETQYF. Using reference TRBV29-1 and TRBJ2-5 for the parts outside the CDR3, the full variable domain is SAVISQKPSRDICQRGTSLTIQCQVDSQVTMMFWYRQQPGQSLTLIATANQGSEATYESGFVIDKFPISRPNLTFSTLTVSNMSPEDSSIYLCSVEVVSARETQYFGPGTRLLVL.

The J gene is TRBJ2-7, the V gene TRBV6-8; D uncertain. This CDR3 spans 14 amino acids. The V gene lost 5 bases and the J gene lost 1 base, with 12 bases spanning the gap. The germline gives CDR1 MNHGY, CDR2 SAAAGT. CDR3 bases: TGTGCCAGCAGTAAGTTGAGAGATTCCTACGAGCAGTACTTC. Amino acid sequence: CASSKLRDSYEQYF.

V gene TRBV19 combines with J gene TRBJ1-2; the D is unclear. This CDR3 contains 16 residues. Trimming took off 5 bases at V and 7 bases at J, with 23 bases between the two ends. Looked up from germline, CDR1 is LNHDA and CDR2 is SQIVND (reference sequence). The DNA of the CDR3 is TGTGCCAGTAGTTTAAGGACTGAATACCGATCTTTTGGCTACACCTTC. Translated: CASSLRTEYRSFGYTF.

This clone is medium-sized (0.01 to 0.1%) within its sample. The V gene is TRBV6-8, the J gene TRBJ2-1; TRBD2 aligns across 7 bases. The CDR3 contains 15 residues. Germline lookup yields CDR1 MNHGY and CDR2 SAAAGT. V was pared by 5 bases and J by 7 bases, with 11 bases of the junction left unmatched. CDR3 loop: CASSVYSGGLNEQFF. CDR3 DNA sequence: TGTGCCAGCAGTGTATATTCCGGGGGACTAAATGAGCAGTTCTTC.

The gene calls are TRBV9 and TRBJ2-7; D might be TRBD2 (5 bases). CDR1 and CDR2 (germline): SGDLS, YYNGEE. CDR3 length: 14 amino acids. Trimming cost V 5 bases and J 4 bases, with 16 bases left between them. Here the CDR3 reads CASRQEARWYEQYF. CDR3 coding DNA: TGTGCCAGCAGGCAGGAGGCTCGGTGGTACGAGCAGTACTTC. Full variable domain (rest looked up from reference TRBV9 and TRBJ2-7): DSGVTQTPKHLITATGQRVTLRCSPRSGDLSVYWYQQSLDQGLQFLIQYYNGEERAKGNILERFSAQQFPDLHSELNLSSLELGDSALYFCASRQEARWYEQYFGPGTRLTVT.

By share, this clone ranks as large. CDR3 protein: CAWSSGRRETQYF. CDR3 sequence (DNA): TGTGCCTGGAGTAGCGGGAGAAGAGAGACCCAGTACTTC. V and J are TRBV30 and TRBJ2-5; 8 bases agree with TRBD2. V dropped 2 bases and J dropped 4; count of bases not matched to a gene: 3. Germline CDR1 and CDR2: GTSNPN and SVGIG (reference sequence). The CDR3 consists of 13 residues. The full variable domain, with the rest looked up from reference TRBV30 and TRBJ2-5, is SQTIHQWPATLVQPVGSPLSLECTVEGTSNPNLYWYRQAAGRGLQLLFYSVGIGQISSEVPQNLSASRPQDRQFILSSKKLLLSDSGFYLCAWSSGRRETQYFGPGTRLLVL.

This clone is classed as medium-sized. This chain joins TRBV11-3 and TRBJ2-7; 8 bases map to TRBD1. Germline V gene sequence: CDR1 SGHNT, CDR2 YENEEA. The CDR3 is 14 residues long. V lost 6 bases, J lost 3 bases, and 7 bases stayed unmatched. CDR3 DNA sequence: TGTGCCAGCAGTCACCGGGACAGGAACTACGAGCAGTACTTC. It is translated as CASSHRDRNYEQYF.

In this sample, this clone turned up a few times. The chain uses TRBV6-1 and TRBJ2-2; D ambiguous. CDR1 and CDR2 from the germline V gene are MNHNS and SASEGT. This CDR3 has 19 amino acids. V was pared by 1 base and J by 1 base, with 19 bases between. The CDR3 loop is CASSEVWAARRLNTGELFF. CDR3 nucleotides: TGTGCCAGCAGTGAAGTATGGGCAGCGCGTAGATTGAACACCGGGGAGCTGTTTTTT.

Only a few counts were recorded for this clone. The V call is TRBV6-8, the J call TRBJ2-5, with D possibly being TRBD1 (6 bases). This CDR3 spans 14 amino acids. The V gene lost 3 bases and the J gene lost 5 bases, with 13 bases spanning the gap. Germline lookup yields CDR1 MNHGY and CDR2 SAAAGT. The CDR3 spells CASSYSGQWETQYF. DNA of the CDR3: TGTGCCAGCAGTTATAGTGGACAGTGGGAGACCCAGTACTTC.

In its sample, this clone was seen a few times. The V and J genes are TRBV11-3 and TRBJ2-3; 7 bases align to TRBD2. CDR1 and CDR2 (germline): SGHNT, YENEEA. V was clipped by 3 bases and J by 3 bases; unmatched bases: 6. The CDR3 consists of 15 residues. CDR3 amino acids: CASSLEGAGTDTQYF. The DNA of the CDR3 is TGTGCCAGCAGCTTGGAGGGAGCGGGGACAGATACGCAGTATTTT.

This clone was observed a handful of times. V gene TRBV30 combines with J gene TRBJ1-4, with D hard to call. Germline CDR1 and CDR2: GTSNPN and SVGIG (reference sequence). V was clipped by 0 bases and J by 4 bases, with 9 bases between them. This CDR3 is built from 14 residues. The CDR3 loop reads CAWSVGRINEKLFF. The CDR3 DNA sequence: TGTGCCTGGAGTGTCGGGCGGATTAATGAAAAACTGTTTTTT.

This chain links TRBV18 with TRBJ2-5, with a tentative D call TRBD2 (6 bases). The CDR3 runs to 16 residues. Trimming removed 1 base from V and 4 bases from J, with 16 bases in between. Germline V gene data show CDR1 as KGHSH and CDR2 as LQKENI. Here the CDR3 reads CASSPRAGLQSETQYF. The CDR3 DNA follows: TGTGCCAGCTCACCACGTGCGGGGCTTCAGTCAGAGACCCAGTACTTC. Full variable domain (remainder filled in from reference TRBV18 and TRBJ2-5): NAGVMQNPRHLVRRRGQEARLRCSPMKGHSHVYWYRQLPEEGLKFMVYLQKENIIDESGMPKERFSAEFPKEGPSILRIQQVVRGDSAAYFCASSPRAGLQSETQYFGPGTRLLVL.

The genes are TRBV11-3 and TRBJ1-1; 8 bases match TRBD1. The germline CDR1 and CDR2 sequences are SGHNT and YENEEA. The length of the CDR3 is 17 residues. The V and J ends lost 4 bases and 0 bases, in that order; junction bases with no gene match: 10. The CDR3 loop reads CASSSRLRGPMNTEAFF. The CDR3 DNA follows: TGTGCCAGCAGCTCCCGACTCAGGGGGCCAATGAACACTGAAGCTTTCTTT.